This T cell receptor (beta chain) was recorded in a study of blood T cell repertoires in COVID-19. Germline V gives CDR1 KGHSH, CDR2 LQKENI. The CDR3 is made up of 13 amino acids. V lost 5 bases and J 5 bases, leaving 10 bases between the germline ends. In the original analysis: Reference gene primer amplification gave estimated nucleated cell counts. Produced via immunoSEQ multiplex PCR; TCRdb's table is partial and in-frame only. Clonal size and the V and J genes are those of that table, whereas D and trimming came from the DNA. The sample yields around 260,000 clones, less than 90% seen once. The sequenced sample consisted of peripheral blood. V is TRBV18 and J is TRBJ1-5, with D uncertain. The TCR was taken from a man aged 30-40 years with active or convalescent COVID-19. This chain's CDR3 is CASSREADQPQHF. DNA of the CDR3: TGTGCCAGCTCAAGGGAGGCTGATCAGCCCCAGCATTTT. The full variable domain, its missing parts supplied by reference TRBV18 and TRBJ1-5, is NAGVMQNPRHLVRRRGQEARLRCSPMKGHSHVYWYRQLPEEGLKFMVYLQKENIIDESGMPKERFSAEFPKEGPSILRIQQVVRGDSAAYFCASSREADQPQHFGDGTRLSIL.